These 26 T cell receptor beta chains were all obtained from the same sample, sequenced in a study of T cells in Graves' hyperthyroidism and ophthalmopathy. Template material for amplifying TCR beta CDR3 regions consisted of RNA transcripts. During a first-round RT-PCR of the TCR CDR3, the HTBI primer set was used. TCRdb used MiXCR to reprocess the multiplex PCR reads, holding one entry per CDR3 protein. The sample records hundreds of thousands of distinct CDR3 sequences, approximately 15% being singletons. The specimen was blood. The receptors were gathered from a woman in her 40s with Graves' ophthalmopathy.

This clonotype was observed a handful of times. The rearrangement links TRBV20-1 to TRBJ2-4; D is possibly TRBD2 (7 bases). CDR1 is DFQATT and CDR2 is SNEGSKA in the germline V gene (reference sequence). V lost 7 bases and J lost 8, with 18 bases in between. The CDR3 loop spans 13 amino acids. CDR3 sequence (DNA): TGCAGTGGGGGGGGGGCATCCGGGGACATTCAGTACTTC. Amino acid sequence: CSGGGASGDIQYF.

This clonotype was observed a few times. This sequence joins TRBV2 and TRBJ2-2, with 7 bases lining up with TRBD2. V lost 7 bases, J lost 5 bases, and 7 bases stayed unmatched. From germline, CDR1 is SNHLY and CDR2 FYNNEI. The CDR3 is 14 residues long. The CDR3 here is CASNLAEGTGELFF. The CDR3 nucleotides are TGTGCCAGCAATCTAGCGGAGGGAACCGGGGAGCTGTTTTTT.

This clonotype has just a few counts. The V call is TRBV11-2, the J call TRBJ1-2, with TRBD1 identical over 7 bases. The CDR3 consists of 15 residues. V shed 3 bases, J shed 2 bases, and the junction held 6 bases outside the gene matches. Per the germline V gene, CDR1 is SGHAT and CDR2 is FQNNGV. CDR3 sequence reads: CASSFGGGGNYGYTF. The CDR3 nucleotides read TGTGCCAGCAGCTTCGGAGGGGGCGGGAACTATGGCTACACCTTC.

The chain has TRBV20-1 and TRBJ2-7; weak D call: TRBD1 (6 bases). Germline V gives CDR1 DFQATT, CDR2 SNEGSKA (reference sequence). Trimming stripped 3 bases from V and 5 bases from J, with 14 bases between. The CDR3 sequence is 13 residues long. The CDR3 DNA sequence: TGCAGTGCTAGGGGGCAGGGGAGTGACGAGCAGTACTTC. Translated, it gives CSARGQGSDEQYF.

This clonotype was counted many times. The chain recombines TRBV2 with TRBJ2-5; D gene unclear. CDR1 is SNHLY and CDR2 is FYNNEI in the germline V gene. V was clipped by 2 bases and J by 0 bases, with 10 bases between them. This CDR3 is built from 15 residues. The CDR3 DNA reads as TGTGCCAGCAGTGAATTGGGATTATACCAAGAGACCCAGTACTTC. It yields the protein CASSELGLYQETQYF.

The CDR3 spells CASSIVAVAGNNEQFF. The CDR3, as DNA: TGTGCCAGTAGTATAGTTGCGGTAGCGGGGAACAATGAGCAGTTCTTC. The chain is built from TRBV19 and TRBJ2-1; 8 nucleotides align to TRBD2. Germline CDR1 reads LNHDA; CDR2 reads SQIVND (reference sequence). The CDR3 contains 16 residues. With V trimmed by 1 base and J by 5 bases, 7 bases remained unmatched.

V and J are TRBV19 and TRBJ1-1; the D gene is possibly TRBD1 (5 bases). V was clipped by 4 bases and J by 1 base, with 10 bases between them. The CDR3 is 14 amino acids. Germline CDR1 LNHDA, CDR2 SQIVND (reference sequence). The CDR3 spells CASSTLGENTEAFF. DNA of the CDR3: TGTGCCAGTAGTACTCTAGGGGAGAACACTGAAGCTTTCTTT.

At least ten counts were recorded for this clonotype. The chain joins TRBV20-1 to TRBJ2-5; 10 bases align to TRBD2. This CDR3 region has 15 residues. The germline CDR1 and CDR2 sequences are DFQATT and SNEGSKA (reference sequence). Trimming cost V 3 bases and J 5 bases; bases outside gene matches: 9. The CDR3 DNA sequence: TGCAGTGCTAGGGATCTAGCGGGAGTAAGGGAGACCCAGTACTTC. It encodes CSARDLAGVRETQYF.

The chain couples TRBV20-1 to TRBJ2-5; 12 bases map to TRBD1. V lost 0 bases and J lost 5; bases outside the gene matches: 7. The CDR3 spans 16 residues. CDR1 DFQATT and CDR2 SNEGSKA come from the germline V gene (reference sequence). This CDR3 reads CSARDYGTGGGETQYF. The CDR3 DNA is TGCAGTGCTAGAGATTATGGGACAGGGGGCGGGGAGACCCAGTACTTC.

As for this clonotype: This CDR3 fails to terminate in the conserved phenylalanine or tryptophan, so it likely reflects a read error. The CDR3 reads CASSQDSRGAYGYTS. The DNA of the CDR3 is TGTGCCAGCAGCCAAGATTCTAGGGGGGCATATGGCTACACCTCC. The V call is TRBV3-1, the J call TRBJ1-2; the D gene is possibly TRBD1 (6 bases). Between the trimmed V and J ends, which lost 0 bases and 5 bases, there was a span of 13 bases. CDR3 size: 15 residues. CDR1 and CDR2 (germline): LGHDT, YNNKEL (reference sequence).

Many counts were recorded for this clonotype. The rearrangement joins TRBV5-4 to TRBJ2-3, with 9 bases aligning to TRBD2. The CDR3 spans 13 residues. Germline loops: CDR1 SGHNT, CDR2 YYREEE (reference sequence). Trimming cost V 4 bases and J 12 bases; bases outside gene matches: 9. The CDR3 is CASSVSIAGEQYF. Here the CDR3 DNA reads TGTGCCAGCAGCGTCTCCATAGCGGGAGAACAGTATTTT.

The rearrangement uses TRBV19 and TRBJ1-2; no definite D call. The CDR3 consists of 15 residues. The germline V and J ends were trimmed by 3 bases and 4 bases, with 15 bases remaining between them. The germline gives CDR1 LNHDA, CDR2 SQIVND (reference sequence). The CDR3 region is CASSMGTAGAYGYTF. The CDR3 DNA follows: TGTGCCAGTAGTATGGGAACAGCAGGAGCCTATGGCTACACCTTC.

The chain carries TRBV28 and TRBJ1-5, with 7 bases aligning to TRBD1. CDR3 length: 14 residues. Germline V gene sequence: CDR1 MDHEN, CDR2 SYDVKM. The junction had 11 bases not matched to a gene; V was cut back by 6 bases and J by 9 bases. The CDR3 reads CASRTPTGYLPQHF. The CDR3 DNA is TGTGCCAGCAGGACCCCGACAGGGTATCTGCCCCAGCATTTT.

This clonotype was detected only once. CDR3 in amino acids: CASSQGGGGPRTQYF. CDR3 DNA sequence: TGCGCCAGCAGCCAGGGCGGCGGGGGGCCCAGGACCCAGTACTTC. The chain uses TRBV4-1 and TRBJ2-5, with 8 bases identical to TRBD2. Germline assignment: CDR1 MGHRA and CDR2 YSYEKL. Trimming removed 3 bases from V and 7 bases from J; junction bases left unmatched: 10. This CDR3 contains 15 residues.

This clonotype came up many times. V is TRBV20-1 and J is TRBJ2-1; 10 bases agree with TRBD2. Germline CDR1 and CDR2: DFQATT and SNEGSKA (reference sequence). Trimming at V came to 6 bases and at J to 5 bases, leaving 10 bases not matched to a gene. The CDR3 is 15 amino acids. CDR3 in DNA: TGCAGTGCACCCCCGGGGACTAGCGCCAACAATGAGCAGTTCTTC. The encoded protein is CSAPPGTSANNEQFF.

This clonotype was detected many times. V and J are TRBV28 and TRBJ2-4, with D possibly being TRBD2 (5 bases). With 6 bases removed from V and 0 bases from J, the gap between germline ends came to 18 bases. CDR1 and CDR2 from the germline V gene are MDHEN and SYDVKM. The CDR3 runs to 17 residues. In nucleotides, the CDR3 is TGTGCCAGCAGGAAAAGCACAGCGGTACTAGCCAAAAACATTCAGTACTTC. This codes for CASRKSTAVLAKNIQYF.

Ten or more counts support this clonotype. V is TRBV28 and J is TRBJ2-7; TRBD2 aligns across 9 bases. This CDR3 is 15 amino acids long. V was pared by 6 bases and J by 1 base, with 7 bases of the junction left unmatched. The germline V gene encodes CDR1 MDHEN and CDR2 SYDVKM. The CDR3 loop is CASSNGGRESYEQYF. CDR3 bases: TGTGCCAGCAGCAACGGCGGGAGGGAATCCTACGAGCAGTACTTC.

For this clonotype: A much larger clone sits a single nucleotide away, making a read error possible. This chain uses TRBV12-3 or TRBV12-4 with TRBJ1-1, with D unresolved. The CDR3 extends over 16 amino acids. Trimming removed 7 bases from V and 2 bases from J, with 20 bases in between. Written as DNA, the CDR3 is TGTGCCAGCAAATTGGGGTCCTGGATAATAAACACTGAAGCTTTCTTT. It is translated as CASKLGSWIINTEAFF.

The genes are TRBV28 and TRBJ2-1; the match to TRBD2 covers 14 bases. This CDR3 has 15 residues. Germline-derived CDR1 and CDR2 are MDHEN and SYDVKM. V lost 7 bases and J lost 5; bases outside the gene matches: 4. DNA of the CDR3: TGTGCCAGCAAAGGGACTAGCGGGAGAGACAATGAGCAGTTCTTC. Translated: CASKGTSGRDNEQFF.

In this sample, this clonotype turned up many times. This chain connects TRBV6-1 to TRBJ1-1, with 7 nucleotides matching TRBD1. V gave up 5 bases and J gave up 1 base; unmatched junction bases: 4. Germline V gives CDR1 MNHNS, CDR2 SASEGT. This CDR3 is built from 14 residues. The CDR3 DNA follows: TGTGCCAGCAGTAGAACAGGGGAGAACACTGAAGCTTTCTTT. Amino acids: CASSRTGENTEAFF.

This clonotype was picked up a small number of times. J is TRBJ2-2 and V is TRBV20-1, with D unclear. V lost 2 bases, J lost 0 bases, and 4 bases lay in between. The CDR3 covers 13 residues. Germline CDR1 and CDR2: DFQATT and SNEGSKA (reference sequence). In nucleotides, the CDR3 is TGCAGTGCTAGATATCCGAACACCGGGGAGCTGTTTTTT. It yields the protein CSARYPNTGELFF.

This clonotype was counted many times. The chain combines TRBV11-2 with TRBJ2-3; 11 bases match TRBD2. CDR1 is SGHAT and CDR2 is FQNNGV in the germline V gene. The ends lost 5 bases at V and 3 bases at J; junction bases unmatched: 4. This CDR3 spans 15 amino acids. The CDR3 DNA follows: TGTGCCAGCAGCATACTAGCGGGAGTGACAGATACGCAGTATTTT. This encodes CASSILAGVTDTQYF.

This chain joins TRBV5-1 and TRBJ2-2; 8 bases fit TRBD2. Germline loops: CDR1 SGHRS, CDR2 YFSETQ. With 0 bases clipped from V and 3 bases from J, the junction kept 1 base outside the gene matches. The CDR3 has 15 amino acids. CDR3 protein: CASSLASGYTGELFF. The CDR3 bases are TGCGCCAGCAGCTTGGCTAGCGGGTACACCGGGGAGCTGTTTTTT. The entire variable domain, with the rest obtained from reference TRBV5-1 and TRBJ2-2, is as follows: KAGVTQTPRYLIKTRGQQVTLSCSPISGHRSVSWYQQTPGQGLQFLFEYFSETQRNKGNFPGRFSGRQFSNSRSEMNVSTLELGDSALYLCASSLASGYTGELFFGEGSRLTVL.

The genes are TRBV4-2 and TRBJ2-1; 9 bases fit TRBD1. Germline CDR1 and CDR2: LGHNA and YNFKEQ. Germline trimming cut 2 bases from V and 4 bases from J; bases unmatched to any gene: 9. The CDR3 totals 17 residues. The CDR3, as DNA: TGTGCCAGCAGCCAATTCTTTGGACAGGGGACGTACAATGAGCAGTTCTTC. Its translation: CASSQFFGQGTYNEQFF.

This clonotype appeared a few times. The V and J genes are TRBV11-1 and TRBJ2-7; the D gene is possibly TRBD1 (5 bases). V was clipped by 5 bases and J by 9 bases, with 14 bases between them. Looked up from germline, CDR1 is SGHAT and CDR2 is FQDESV (reference sequence). This CDR3 has 12 residues. The CDR3 DNA follows: TGTGCCAGCAGCACCGGGCAGGGCGGGCAGTACTTC. It translates to CASSTGQGGQYF.

The genes are TRBV5-8 and TRBJ2-3; 9 bases are a match to TRBD2. CDR1 SGHTS and CDR2 YDEGEE come from the germline V gene. J gave up 4 bases and V 0 bases, and 12 bases lay outside the gene matches. The CDR3 covers 18 residues. The CDR3 coding sequence is TGTGCCAGCAGCTTGGGAGGGCTAGCGGGGTTGTATTCAGATACGCAGTATTTT. It codes for CASSLGGLAGLYSDTQYF.